This TCR beta chain was identified in a study of CD8 T cells in ankylosing spondylitis. This clonotype was picked up a small number of times. Its antigen is not identified. V was pared by 3 bases and J by 5 bases, with 20 bases between. The CDR3 has 17 amino acids. Germline V gene lookup returns CDR1 LNHNV and CDR2 YYDKDF (reference sequence). Points from the study as a whole: A motif of eight or nine highly homologous TCR beta variants was seen as apparently characteristic of ankylosing spondylitis blood. Reportedly, significant enrichment of disease-linked clones occurred in matched ankylosing spondylitis synovial fluid.

Preparation of TCR beta libraries was done by quantitative 5'-RACE with molecular barcodes. TCRdb ran MiXCR on the 5' RACE reads and lists one entry per CDR3 protein. The sample lists roughly 200,000 distinct CDR3 sequences; roughly 24% were seen once. The rearrangement uses TRBV15 and TRBJ2-1, with D possibly called TRBD1 or TRBD2 (5 bases each). Sequences were obtained from blood, either unsorted or a sorted T cell fraction (not recorded which). This clonotype was obtained from a male donor with ankylosing spondylitis or in good health (not recorded which). CDR3 in amino acids: CATSSEIGGTGHNEQFF. In nucleotides, the CDR3 is TGTGCCACCAGCAGTGAAATTGGCGGTACGGGACACAATGAGCAGTTCTTC. Full variable domain (remainder filled in from reference TRBV15 and TRBJ2-1): DAMVIQNPRYQVTQFGKPVTLSCSQTLNHNVMYWYQQKSSQAPKLLFHYYDKDFNNEADTPDNFQSRRPNTSFCFLDIRSPGLGDTAMYLCATSSEIGGTGHNEQFFGPGTRLTVL.